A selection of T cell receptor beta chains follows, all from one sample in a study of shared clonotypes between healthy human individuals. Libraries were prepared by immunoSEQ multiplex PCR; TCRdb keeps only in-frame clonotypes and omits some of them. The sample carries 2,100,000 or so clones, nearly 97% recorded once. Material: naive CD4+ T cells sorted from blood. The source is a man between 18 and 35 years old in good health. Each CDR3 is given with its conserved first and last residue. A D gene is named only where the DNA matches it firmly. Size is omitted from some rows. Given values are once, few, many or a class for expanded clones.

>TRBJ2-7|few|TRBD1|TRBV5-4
TGTGCCAGCAGCTTGGACCCCGGGACAGGGAGCTACGAGCAGTACTTC
CASSLDPGTGSYEQYF
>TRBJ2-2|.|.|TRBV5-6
TGTGCCAGCAGCCTCCGGGACACAACGAACACCGGGGAGCTGTTTTTT
CASSLRDTTNTGELFF
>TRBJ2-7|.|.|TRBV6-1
TGTGCCAGCAGTGCGGGGGGAAGGGGGCGAATCGAGCAGTACTTC
CASSAGGRGRIEQYF
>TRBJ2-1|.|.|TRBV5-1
TGCGCCAGCAGCTTGGCTCTGAGCTCCTACAATGAGCAGTTCTTC
CASSLALSSYNEQFF
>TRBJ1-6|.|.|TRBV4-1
TGCGCCAGCAGCCAAGGGGGGACACCTAATTCACCCCTCCACTTT
CASSQGGTPNSPLHF
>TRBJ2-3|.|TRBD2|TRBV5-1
TGCGCCAGCAGCCGCGGGGGGGCCACAGATACGCAGTATTTT
CASSRGGATDTQYF
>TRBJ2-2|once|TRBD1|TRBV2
TGTGCCTGCAAATCCTCCGGGACAGCGAACACCGGGGAGCTGTTTTTT
CACKSSGTANTGELFF
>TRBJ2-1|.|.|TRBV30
TGTGCCTGGAACCCAAACGGATTGCTTATCAATGAGCAGTTCTTC
CAWNPNGLLINEQFF
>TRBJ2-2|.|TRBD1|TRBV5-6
TGTGCCAGCAGCTCGGACAGGGGGAACACCGGGGAGCTGTTTTTT
CASSSDRGNTGELFF
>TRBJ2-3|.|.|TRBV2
TGTGCCAGCAGGGGGGACGGAACAGATACGCAGTATTTT
CASRGDGTDTQYF
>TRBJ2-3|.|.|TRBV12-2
TGTGCAAGTCGCTTAGGGGCTAGCGGGGGAACTTGCACAGATACGCAGTATTTT
CASRLGASGGTCTDTQYF
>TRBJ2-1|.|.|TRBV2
TGTGCCAGCAGTAAGGACAGTAATGAGCAGTTCTTC
CASSKDSNEQFF
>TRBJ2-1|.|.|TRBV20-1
TGCAGTGCCGATAGCGGTAATGAGCAGTTCTTC
CSADSGNEQFF
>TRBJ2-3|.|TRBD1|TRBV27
TGTGCCAGCAGTCATCGGACAGGGTCAGATACGCAGTATTTT
CASSHRTGSDTQYF
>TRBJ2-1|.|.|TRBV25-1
TGTGCCAGCAGTAGTCGAAGCTTGCTCAATGAGCAGTTCTTC
CASSSRSLLNEQFF
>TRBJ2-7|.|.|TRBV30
TGTGCCTGGAACCAGGGCAGTAAAGACGAGCAGTACTTC
CAWNQGSKDEQYF
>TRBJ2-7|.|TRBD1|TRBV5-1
TGCGCCAGCAGCTTGCTTCAGGGGGCTTACGAGCAGTACTTC
CASSLLQGAYEQYF
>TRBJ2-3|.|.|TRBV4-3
TGCGCCAGCAGCCAAGTAGGTGGGAGCACAGATACGCAGTATTTT
CASSQVGGSTDTQYF
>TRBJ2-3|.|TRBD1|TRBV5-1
TGCGCCAGCAGCTTACAGGGGGCGGTGGCAGATACGCAGTATTTT
CASSLQGAVADTQYF
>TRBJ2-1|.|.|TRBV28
TGTGCCAGCAGACTTCCTGGGCGGGAGCAGTTCTTC
CASRLPGREQFF
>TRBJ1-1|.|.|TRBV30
TGTGCCTTGCGTAGGAGTGATACTGAAGCTTTCTTT
CALRRSDTEAFF
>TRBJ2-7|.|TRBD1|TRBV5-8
TGTGCCAGCCGAACCCCCGGGACAGGGTCTTACGAGCAGTACTTC
CASRTPGTGSYEQYF
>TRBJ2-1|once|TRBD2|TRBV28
TGTGCCAGCAGTTCCGGACTAGCGGGGGGTTGGGAGCAGTTCTTC
CASSSGLAGGWEQFF
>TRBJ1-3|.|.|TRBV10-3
TGTGCCATCAGTGATACAGGGATCTCTGGAAACACCATATATTTT
CAISDTGISGNTIYF
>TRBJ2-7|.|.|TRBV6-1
TGTGCCACCAGAGGGGAGAAAAGCTACGAGCAGTACTTC
CATRGEKSYEQYF
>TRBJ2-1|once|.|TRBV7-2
TGTGCCAGCAGCCCGCGACTAACTAACAATGAGCAGTTCTTC
CASSPRLTNNEQFF
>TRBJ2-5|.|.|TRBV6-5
TGTGCCAGCAGTAGTTGGCAGGGTGGAGAGACCCAGTACTTC
CASSSWQGGETQYF
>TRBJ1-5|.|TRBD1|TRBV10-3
TGTGCCACCAGACAGGGGCCCAATCAGCCCCAGCATTTT
CATRQGPNQPQHF
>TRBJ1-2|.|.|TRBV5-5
TGTGCCAGCAGCCAGGACTGGCTTGCTAACTATGGCTACACCTTC
CASSQDWLANYGYTF
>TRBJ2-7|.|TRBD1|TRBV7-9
TGTGCCAGCAGCTCTCGGGGGACAGGGAGCTCCTACGAGCAGTACTTC
CASSSRGTGSSYEQYF
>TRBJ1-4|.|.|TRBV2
TGTGCCAGCCTTGGGGGGGCCAGGGAAAAACTGTTTTTT
CASLGGAREKLFF
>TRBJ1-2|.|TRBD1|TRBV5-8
TGTGCCAGCAGCCCGGTCGGGGACAGGTACCTTTATGGCTACACCTTC
CASSPVGDRYLYGYTF
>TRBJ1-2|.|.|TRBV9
TGTGCCAGCAGCGCCAGTAAGGAGAACTATGGCTACACCTTC
CASSASKENYGYTF
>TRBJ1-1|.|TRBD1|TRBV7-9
TGTGCCAGCAGTCCTGGACAGGGAATGAACACTGAAGCTTTCTTT
CASSPGQGMNTEAFF
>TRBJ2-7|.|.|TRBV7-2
TGTGCCAGCAGCTTGCAGGCTAGCCCCCACGAGCAGTACTTC
CASSLQASPHEQYF
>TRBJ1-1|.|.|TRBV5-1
TGCGCCAGCAGCTTGGTTGTCGGGTACACTGAAGCTTTCTTT
CASSLVVGYTEAFF
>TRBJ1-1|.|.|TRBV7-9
TGTGCCAGCAGCTTCGGTCTCCGTGGGGAAGCTTTCTTT
CASSFGLRGEAFF
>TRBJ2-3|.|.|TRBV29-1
TGCAGCGTTGGAGGGGCAGATGGGACAGATACGCAGTATTTT
CSVGGADGTDTQYF
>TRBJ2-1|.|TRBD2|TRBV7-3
TGTGCCAGCAGCTTAGGGACTAGCGGGAATGAGCAGTTCTTC
CASSLGTSGNEQFF
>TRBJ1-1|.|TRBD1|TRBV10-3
TGTGCCATCAGCCTACAGGGGGCCGACACTGAAGCTTTCTTT
CAISLQGADTEAFF
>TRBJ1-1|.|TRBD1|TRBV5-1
TGCGCCAGCAGCTTCGACAGGGCCAACACTGAAGCTTTCTTT
CASSFDRANTEAFF
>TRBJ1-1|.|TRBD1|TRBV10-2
TGCGCCAGCAGTGGAAAACAGGGGGCGCCCACTGAAGCTTTCTTT
CASSGKQGAPTEAFF
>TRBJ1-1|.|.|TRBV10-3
TGTGCCATCAGTGACGAGGGGGTGAACACTGAAGCTTTCTTT
CAISDEGVNTEAFF
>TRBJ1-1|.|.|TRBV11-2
TGTGCCAGCAGCTTCACGGTGACTGAAGCTTTCTTT
CASSFTVTEAFF
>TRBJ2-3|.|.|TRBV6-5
TGTGCCAGCAGACAGGGCTGGGGAACAGATACGCAGTATTTT
CASRQGWGTDTQYF
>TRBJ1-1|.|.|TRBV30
TGTGCCTGGAGACCGGGAAACACTGAAGCTTTCTTT
CAWRPGNTEAFF
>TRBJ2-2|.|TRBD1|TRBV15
TGTGCCACCAGCAGAGGGACAGGGGCAAGCGGGGAGCTGTTTTTT
CATSRGTGASGELFF
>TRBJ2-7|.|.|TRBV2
TGTGCCAGCAGATGGGACTCCCTCATTTACGAGCAGTACTTC
CASRWDSLIYEQYF
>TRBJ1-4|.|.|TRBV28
TGTGCCAGCAGGTCGAGGGGTCTAGGGATTGAAAAACTGTTTTTT
CASRSRGLGIEKLFF
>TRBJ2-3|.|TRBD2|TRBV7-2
TGTGCCAGCAGCGTTAGCGGGAGGGCCAAGGCCGAAGATACGCAGTATTTT
CASSVSGRAKAEDTQYF
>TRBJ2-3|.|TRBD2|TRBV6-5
TGTGCCAGCAGTCTCGGACTAGTTACAGATACGCAGTATTTT
CASSLGLVTDTQYF
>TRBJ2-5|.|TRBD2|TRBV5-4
TGTGCCAGCAGCTTGAGACTAGCGGGGGGAGAGACCCAGTACTTC
CASSLRLAGGETQYF
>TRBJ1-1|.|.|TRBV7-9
TGTGCCAGCAGCTTAGGGATTCAGGGGTACGACACTGAAGCTTTCTTT
CASSLGIQGYDTEAFF
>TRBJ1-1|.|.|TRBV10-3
TGTGCCATCAGTGAAGGAATGGGCATGGGTCGAGCGAACACTGAAGCTTTCTTT
CAISEGMGMGRANTEAFF
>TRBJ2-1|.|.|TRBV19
TGTGCCAGTAGTATCTGGGGTGAGCAGTTCTTC
CASSIWGEQFF
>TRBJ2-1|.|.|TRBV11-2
TGTGCCAGCAGCTTAGATACGAAGGTATTGGAGCAGTTCTTC
CASSLDTKVLEQFF
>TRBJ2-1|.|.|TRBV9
TGTGCCAGCAGCGTAGCCCCGACAGACAATGAGCAGTTCTTC
CASSVAPTDNEQFF
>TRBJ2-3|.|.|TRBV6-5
TGTGCCAGCAGTTATCAAGATACGCAGTATTTT
CASSYQDTQYF
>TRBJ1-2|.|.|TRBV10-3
TGTGCCATCAAGGCCAGGGCTAACTATGGCTACACCTTC
CAIKARANYGYTF